The following is a TCR beta chain sequence with its context. Produced via immunoSEQ multiplex PCR; TCRdb's table is partial and in-frame only. Counted here are 21,000 or so clones, approximately 60% occurring once; the ten biggest clones make up 0.85% to 1.3%. The sample comes from a study of graft-versus-host responses after intestinal transplantation. Whole-study findings and limits: Maximum circulating GvH clone levels tracked with early post-transplant HvG decreases. Elevated graft-versus-host to host-versus-graft clonal ratios in allografts were recorded for patients with graft-donor T cell macrochimerism. Researchers found GvH clones in recipient marrow, and some showed up first in ileum or blood.

Plated together were some 200,000 CFSE-labeled responder cells and some 200,000 irradiated, violet-dye-labeled stimulator cells. Germline CDR1 is SGHRS and CDR2 is YFSETQ. V lost 0 bases and J lost 8, with 17 bases in between. This CDR3 has 15 amino acids. The receptor's source is a human patient who received an intestinal transplant. The rearrangement links TRBV5-1 to TRBJ1-1; weak D call: TRBD1 (6 bases). This material consisted of alloreactive CD4+ T cells from a mixed lymphocyte reaction culture, taken before intestinal transplant. Subset described: CFSE-low proliferating T cells sorted from approximately 6-day pre-transplant mixed lymphocyte reaction (GvH or HvG direction). This chain's CDR3 is CASSLARLNRAEAFF. In DNA, the CDR3 is TGCGCCAGCAGCTTGGCCAGACTTAACAGGGCGGAAGCTTTCTTT.